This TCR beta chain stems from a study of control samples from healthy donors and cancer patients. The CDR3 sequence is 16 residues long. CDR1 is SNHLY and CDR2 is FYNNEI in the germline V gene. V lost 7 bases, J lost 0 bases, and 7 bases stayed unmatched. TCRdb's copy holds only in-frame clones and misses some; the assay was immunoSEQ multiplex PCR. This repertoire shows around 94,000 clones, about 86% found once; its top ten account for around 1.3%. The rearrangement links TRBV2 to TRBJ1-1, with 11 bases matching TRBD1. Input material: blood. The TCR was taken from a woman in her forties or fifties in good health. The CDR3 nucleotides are TGTGCCAGCAATGATCCGGGACAGGGGGTGAACACTGAAGCTTTCTTT. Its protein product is CASNDPGQGVNTEAFF.